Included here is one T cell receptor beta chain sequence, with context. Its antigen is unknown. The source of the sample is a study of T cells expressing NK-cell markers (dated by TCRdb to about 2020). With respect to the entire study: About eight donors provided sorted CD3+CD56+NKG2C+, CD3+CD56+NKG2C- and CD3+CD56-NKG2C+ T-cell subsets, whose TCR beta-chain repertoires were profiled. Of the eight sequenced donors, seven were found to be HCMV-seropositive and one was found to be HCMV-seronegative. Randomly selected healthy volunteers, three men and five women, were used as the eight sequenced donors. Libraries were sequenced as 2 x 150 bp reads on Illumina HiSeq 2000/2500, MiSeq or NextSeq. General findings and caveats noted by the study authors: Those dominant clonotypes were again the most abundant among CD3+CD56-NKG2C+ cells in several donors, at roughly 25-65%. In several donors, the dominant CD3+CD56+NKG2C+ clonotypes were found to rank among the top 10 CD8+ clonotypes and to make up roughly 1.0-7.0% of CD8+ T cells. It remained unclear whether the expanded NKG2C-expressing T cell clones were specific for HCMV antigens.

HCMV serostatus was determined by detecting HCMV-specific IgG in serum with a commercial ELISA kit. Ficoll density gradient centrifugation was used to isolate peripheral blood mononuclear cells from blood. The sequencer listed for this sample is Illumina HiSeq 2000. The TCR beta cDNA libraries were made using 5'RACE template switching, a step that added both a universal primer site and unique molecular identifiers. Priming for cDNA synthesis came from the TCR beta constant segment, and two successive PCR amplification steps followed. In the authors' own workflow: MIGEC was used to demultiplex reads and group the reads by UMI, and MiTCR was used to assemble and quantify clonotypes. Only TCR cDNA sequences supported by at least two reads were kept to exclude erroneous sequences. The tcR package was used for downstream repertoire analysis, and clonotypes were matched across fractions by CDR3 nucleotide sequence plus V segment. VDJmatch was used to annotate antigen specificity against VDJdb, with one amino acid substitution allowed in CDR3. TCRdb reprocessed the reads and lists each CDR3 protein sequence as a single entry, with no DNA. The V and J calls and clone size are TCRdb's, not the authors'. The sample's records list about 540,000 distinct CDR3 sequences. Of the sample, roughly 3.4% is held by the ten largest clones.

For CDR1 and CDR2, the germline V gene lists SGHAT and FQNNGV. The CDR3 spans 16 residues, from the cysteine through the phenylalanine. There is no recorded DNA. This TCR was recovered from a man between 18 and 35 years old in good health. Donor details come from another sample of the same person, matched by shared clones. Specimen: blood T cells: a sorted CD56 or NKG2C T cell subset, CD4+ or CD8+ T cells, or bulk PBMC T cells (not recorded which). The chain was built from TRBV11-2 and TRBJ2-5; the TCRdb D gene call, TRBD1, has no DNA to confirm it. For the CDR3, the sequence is CASSSSARGPVETQYF.